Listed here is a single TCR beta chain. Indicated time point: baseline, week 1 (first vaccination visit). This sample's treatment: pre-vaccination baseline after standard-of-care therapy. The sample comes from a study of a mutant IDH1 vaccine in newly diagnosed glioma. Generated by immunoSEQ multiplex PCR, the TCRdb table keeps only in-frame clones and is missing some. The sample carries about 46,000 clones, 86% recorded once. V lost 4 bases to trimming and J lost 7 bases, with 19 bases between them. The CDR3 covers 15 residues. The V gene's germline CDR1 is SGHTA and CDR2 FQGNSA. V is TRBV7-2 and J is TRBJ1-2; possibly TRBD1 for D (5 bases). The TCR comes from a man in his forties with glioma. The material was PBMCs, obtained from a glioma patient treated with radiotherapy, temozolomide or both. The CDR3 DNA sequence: TGTGCCAGCAGCTCATCCCTGCAGGGAAGCGGTGGCTACACCTTC. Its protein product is CASSSSLQGSGGYTF.